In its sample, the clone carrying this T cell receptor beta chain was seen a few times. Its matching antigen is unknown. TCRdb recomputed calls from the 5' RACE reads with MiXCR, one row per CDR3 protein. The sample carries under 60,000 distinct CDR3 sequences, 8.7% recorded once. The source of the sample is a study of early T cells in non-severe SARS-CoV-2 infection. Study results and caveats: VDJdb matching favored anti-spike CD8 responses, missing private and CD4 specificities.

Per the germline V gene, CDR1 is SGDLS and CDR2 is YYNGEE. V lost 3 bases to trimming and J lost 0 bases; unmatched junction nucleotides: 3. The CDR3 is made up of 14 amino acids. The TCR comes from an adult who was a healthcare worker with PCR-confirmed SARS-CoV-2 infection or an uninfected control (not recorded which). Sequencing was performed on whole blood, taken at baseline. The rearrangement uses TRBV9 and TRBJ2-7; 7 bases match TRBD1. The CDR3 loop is CASSAGDSSYEQYF. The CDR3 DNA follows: TGTGCCAGCAGCGCCGGGGACAGCTCCTACGAGCAGTACTTC.